This T cell receptor (beta chain) was recovered during a study of monozygotic twins with cystic fibrosis. Overall study results and limits: Low clonality (median around 0.0095) suggested a mostly naive repertoire. Monozygotic CF twin pairs shared significantly more nucleotide-identical clonotypes than unrelated CF individuals did.

Details on this clone: Its specificity is unknown.

V was cut by 7 bases and J by 2 bases, with 17 bases left in between. The CDR3 contains 15 residues. The germline CDR1 and CDR2 sequences are GTSNPN and SVGIG (reference sequence). Using immunoSEQ multiplex PCR, the repertoire was profiled, and TCRdb retains in-frame clones only, with some absent. The table has around 20,000 clones, around nine tenths seen once. The chain links TRBV30 to TRBJ1-4; D call uncertain. The specimen sequenced was blood. This sequence originates from a woman aged 30 to 39 with cystic fibrosis. CDR3: CAYAPFLGTNEKLFF. CDR3 nucleotide sequence: TGTGCCTATGCACCGTTCCTGGGGACTAATGAAAAACTGTTTTTT.